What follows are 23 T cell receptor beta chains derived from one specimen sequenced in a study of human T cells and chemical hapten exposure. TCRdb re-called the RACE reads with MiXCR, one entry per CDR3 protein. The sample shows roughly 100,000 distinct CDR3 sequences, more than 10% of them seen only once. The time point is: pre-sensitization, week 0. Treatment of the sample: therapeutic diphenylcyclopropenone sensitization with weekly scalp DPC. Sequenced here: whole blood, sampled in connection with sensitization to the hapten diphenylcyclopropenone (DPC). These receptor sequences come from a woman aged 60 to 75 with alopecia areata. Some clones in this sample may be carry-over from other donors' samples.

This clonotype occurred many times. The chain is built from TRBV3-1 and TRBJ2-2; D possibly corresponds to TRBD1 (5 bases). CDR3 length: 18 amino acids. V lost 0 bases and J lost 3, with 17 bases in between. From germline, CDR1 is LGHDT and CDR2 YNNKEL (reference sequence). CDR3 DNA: TGTGCCAGCAGCCAAGAAGACGCCGCAGGGAAGGACACCGGGGAGCTGTTTTTT. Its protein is CASSQEDAAGKDTGELFF.

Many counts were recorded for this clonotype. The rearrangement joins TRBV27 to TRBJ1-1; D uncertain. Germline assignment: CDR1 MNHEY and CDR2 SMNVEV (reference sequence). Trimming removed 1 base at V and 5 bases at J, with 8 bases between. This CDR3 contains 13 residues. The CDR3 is CASSLLSGTEAFF. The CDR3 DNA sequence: TGTGCCAGCAGTTTATTAAGCGGGACTGAAGCTTTCTTT.

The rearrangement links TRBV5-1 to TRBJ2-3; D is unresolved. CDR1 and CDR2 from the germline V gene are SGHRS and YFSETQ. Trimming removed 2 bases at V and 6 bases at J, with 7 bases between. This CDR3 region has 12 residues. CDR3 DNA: TGCGCCAGCAGCTTTGGTCAGGATACGCAGTATTTT. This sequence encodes CASSFGQDTQYF.

The CDR3 nucleotides read TGTGCCAGCAGCTTAGGGACAGAATATGAAGCTTTCTTT. Its translation: CASSLGTEYEAFF. V is TRBV7-2 and J is TRBJ1-1; a possible D gene is TRBD1 (6 bases). The CDR3 consists of 13 residues. V lost 1 base to trimming and J lost 7 bases, with 10 bases between them. Germline V gene data show CDR1 as SGHTA and CDR2 as FQGNSA.

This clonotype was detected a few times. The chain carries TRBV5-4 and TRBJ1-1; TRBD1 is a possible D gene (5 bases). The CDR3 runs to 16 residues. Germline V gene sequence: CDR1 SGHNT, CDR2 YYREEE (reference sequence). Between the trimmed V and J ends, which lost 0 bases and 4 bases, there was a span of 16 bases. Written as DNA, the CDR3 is TGTGCCAGCAGCTTGGAGCTGGGGACGGTTGGCACTGAAGCTTTCTTT. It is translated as CASSLELGTVGTEAFF.

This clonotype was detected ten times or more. DNA of the CDR3: TGTGCCAGCAGCCTGGACAGGATGTATGGCTACACCTTC. Amino acid sequence: CASSLDRMYGYTF. The V and J genes are TRBV6-5 and TRBJ1-2, with 7 bases aligning to TRBD1. Germline assignment: CDR1 MNHEY and CDR2 SVGAGI. The CDR3 runs to 13 residues. J lost 5 bases, V lost 6 bases, and 6 bases had no gene match.

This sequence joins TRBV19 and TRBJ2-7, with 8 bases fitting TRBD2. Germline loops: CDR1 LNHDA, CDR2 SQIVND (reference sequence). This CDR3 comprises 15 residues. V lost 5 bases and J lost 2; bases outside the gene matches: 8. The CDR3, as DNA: TGTGCCAGTAGTGGAAGCGGGGGTGGAACCTACGAGCAGTACTTC. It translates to CASSGSGGGTYEQYF.

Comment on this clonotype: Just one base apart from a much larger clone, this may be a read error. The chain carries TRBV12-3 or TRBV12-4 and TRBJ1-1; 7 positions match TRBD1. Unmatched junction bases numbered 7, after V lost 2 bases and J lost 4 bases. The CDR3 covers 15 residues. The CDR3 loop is CASSLSLTGITEAFF. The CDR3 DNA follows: TGTGCCAGCAGTTTATCCTTGACAGGGATCACTGAAGCTTTCTTT.

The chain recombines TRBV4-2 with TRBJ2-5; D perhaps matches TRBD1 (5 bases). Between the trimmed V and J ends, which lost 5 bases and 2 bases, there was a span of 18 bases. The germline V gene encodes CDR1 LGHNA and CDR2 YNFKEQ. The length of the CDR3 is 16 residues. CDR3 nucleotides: TGTGCCAGCAGCTCAAAAAGGGGAACCTTACAAGAGACCCAGTACTTC. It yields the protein CASSSKRGTLQETQYF.

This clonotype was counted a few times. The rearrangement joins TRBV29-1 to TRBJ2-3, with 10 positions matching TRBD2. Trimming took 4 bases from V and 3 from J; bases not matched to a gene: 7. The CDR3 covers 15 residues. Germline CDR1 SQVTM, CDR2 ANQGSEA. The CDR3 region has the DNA TGCAGCGTTGGAGGTAGCGGGGGGCCGACAGATACGCAGTATTTT. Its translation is CSVGGSGGPTDTQYF.

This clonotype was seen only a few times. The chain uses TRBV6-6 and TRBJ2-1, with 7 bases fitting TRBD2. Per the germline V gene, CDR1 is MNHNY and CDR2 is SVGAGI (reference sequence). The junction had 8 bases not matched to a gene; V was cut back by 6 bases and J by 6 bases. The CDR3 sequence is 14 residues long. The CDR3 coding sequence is TGTGCCAGCAGCGGCGGGGGACCGGGCAATGAGCAGTTCTTC. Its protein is CASSGGGPGNEQFF.

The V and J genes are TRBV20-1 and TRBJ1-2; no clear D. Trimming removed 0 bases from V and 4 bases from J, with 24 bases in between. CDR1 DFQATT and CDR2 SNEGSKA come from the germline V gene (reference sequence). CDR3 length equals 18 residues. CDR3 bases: TGCAGTGCTAGAGATAATGTGGTTTCAGCTTCGCTTGGCTATGGCTACACCTTC. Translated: CSARDNVVSASLGYGYTF.

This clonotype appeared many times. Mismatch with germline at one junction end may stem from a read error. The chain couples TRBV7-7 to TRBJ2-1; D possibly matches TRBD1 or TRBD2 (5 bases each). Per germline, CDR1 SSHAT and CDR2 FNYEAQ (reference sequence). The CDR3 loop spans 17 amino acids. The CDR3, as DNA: TGTGCTAGCAGCTTAGGGGTTTTGGGGGAGTGGAGCAATGAGCAGTTCTTC. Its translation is CASSLGVLGEWSNEQFF.

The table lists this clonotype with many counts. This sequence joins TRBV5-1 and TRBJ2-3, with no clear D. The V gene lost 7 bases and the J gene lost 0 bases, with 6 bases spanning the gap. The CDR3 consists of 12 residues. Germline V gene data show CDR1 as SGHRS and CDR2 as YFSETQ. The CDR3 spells CASGRSTDTQYF. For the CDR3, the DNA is TGCGCCAGCGGCCGTAGCACAGATACGCAGTATTTT.

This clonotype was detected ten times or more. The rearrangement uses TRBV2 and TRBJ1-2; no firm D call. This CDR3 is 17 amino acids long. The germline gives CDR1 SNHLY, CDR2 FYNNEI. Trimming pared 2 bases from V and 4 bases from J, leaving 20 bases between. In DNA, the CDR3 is TGTGCCAGCAGTGAACGGTGGGCTACATCCCTGCTCTATGGCTACACCTTC. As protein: CASSERWATSLLYGYTF.

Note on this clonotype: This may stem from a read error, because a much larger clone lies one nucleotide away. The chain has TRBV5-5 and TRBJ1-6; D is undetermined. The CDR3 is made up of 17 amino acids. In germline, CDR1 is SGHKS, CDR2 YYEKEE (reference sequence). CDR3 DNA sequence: TGTGCCAGCAGCTTTACTGGACGGAGCTCCTATAATACACCCCTCCACTTT. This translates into CASSFTGRSSYNTPLHF. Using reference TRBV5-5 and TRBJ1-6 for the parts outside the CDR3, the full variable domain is DAGVTQSPTHLIKTRGQQVTLRCSPISGHKSVSWYQQVLGQGPQFIFQYYEKEERGRGNFPDRFSARQFPNYSSELNVNALLLGDSALYLCASSFTGRSSYNTPLHFGNGTRLTVT.

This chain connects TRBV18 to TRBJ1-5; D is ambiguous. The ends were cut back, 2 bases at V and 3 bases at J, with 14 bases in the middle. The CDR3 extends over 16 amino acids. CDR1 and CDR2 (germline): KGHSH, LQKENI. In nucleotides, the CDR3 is TGTGCCAGCTCACCAATGACCGCGAGTGACAATCAGCCCCAGCATTTT. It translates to CASSPMTASDNQPQHF.

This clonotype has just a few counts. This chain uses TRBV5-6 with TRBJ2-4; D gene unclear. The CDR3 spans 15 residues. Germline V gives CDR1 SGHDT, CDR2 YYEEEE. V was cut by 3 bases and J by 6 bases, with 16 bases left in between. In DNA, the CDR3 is TGTGCCAGCAGCTCCCTCGAGGCAGCGCCAAACATTCAGTACTTC. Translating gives CASSSLEAAPNIQYF.

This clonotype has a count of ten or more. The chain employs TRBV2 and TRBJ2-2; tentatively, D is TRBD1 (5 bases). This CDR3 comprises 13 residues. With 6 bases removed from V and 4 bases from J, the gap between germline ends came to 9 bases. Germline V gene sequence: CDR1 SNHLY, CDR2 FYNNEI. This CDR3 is CASSQGGTGELFF. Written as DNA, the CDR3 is TGTGCCAGCAGCCAGGGCGGCACCGGGGAGCTGTTTTTT.

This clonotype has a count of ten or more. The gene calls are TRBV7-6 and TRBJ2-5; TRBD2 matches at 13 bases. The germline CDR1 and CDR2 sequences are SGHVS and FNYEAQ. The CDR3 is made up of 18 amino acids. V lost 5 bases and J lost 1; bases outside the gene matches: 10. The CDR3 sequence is CASSRGTSGVSGQETQYF. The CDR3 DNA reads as TGTGCCAGCAGCCGCGGGACTAGCGGGGTGTCGGGCCAAGAGACCCAGTACTTC.

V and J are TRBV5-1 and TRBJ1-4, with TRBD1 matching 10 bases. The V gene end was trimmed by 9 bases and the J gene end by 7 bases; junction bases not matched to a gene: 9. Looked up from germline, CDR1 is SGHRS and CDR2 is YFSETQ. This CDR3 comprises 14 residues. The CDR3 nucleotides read TGCGCCACCCGAAGGGGACAGGGGATTGAAAAACTGTTTTTT. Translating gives CATRRGQGIEKLFF.

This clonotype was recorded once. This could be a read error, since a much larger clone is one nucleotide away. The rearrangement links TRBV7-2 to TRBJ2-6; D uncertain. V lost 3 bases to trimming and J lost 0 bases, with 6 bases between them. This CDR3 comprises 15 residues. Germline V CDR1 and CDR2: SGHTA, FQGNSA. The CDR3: CTSSFGSSGANVLTF. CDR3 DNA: TGTACCAGCAGCTTCGGTTCCTCTGGGGCCAACGTCCTGACTTTC.

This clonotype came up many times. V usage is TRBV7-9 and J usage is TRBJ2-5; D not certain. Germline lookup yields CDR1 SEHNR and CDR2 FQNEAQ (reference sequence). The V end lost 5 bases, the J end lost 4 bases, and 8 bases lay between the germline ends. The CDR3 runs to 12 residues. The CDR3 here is CASSPVRETQYF. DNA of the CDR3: TGTGCCAGCAGCCCCGTACGAGAGACCCAGTACTTC.